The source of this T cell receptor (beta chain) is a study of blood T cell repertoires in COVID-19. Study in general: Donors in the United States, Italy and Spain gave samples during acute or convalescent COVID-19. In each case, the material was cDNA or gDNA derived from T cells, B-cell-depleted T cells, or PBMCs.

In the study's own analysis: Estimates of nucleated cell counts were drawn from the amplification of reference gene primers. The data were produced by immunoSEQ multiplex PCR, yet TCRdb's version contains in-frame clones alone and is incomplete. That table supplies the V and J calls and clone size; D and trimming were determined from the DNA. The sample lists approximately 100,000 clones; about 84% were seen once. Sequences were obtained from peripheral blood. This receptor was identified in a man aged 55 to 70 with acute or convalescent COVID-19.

The CDR3 region is CAASTSGRVNEQFF. For the CDR3, the DNA is TGTGCCGCTTCGACTAGCGGGAGGGTCAATGAGCAGTTCTTC. The chain uses TRBV19 and TRBJ2-1; 14 nucleotides align to TRBD2. CDR1 is LNHDA, CDR2 SQIVND, per germline (reference sequence). After removal of 11 bases from V and 6 bases from J, the junction contained 6 bases not matched to a gene. This CDR3 is built from 14 residues.